The rows below give T cell receptor beta chains drawn from one sample of a study of blood T cell repertoires in COVID-19. Method: immunoSEQ multiplex PCR; TCRdb's copy keeps in-frame clones and lacks some. Of 200,000 to 250,000 clones listed, more than 85% are singletons. Sequenced: peripheral blood. All receptors derive from a man aged 55 to 69 with acute or convalescent COVID-19. Each CDR3 is given with its conserved first and last residue. The D gene is left open where the match is weak. The size of a clone is reported for some rows only, either as once, few or many, or as a class for expanded clones.

d_call: NA
clone_size: NA
cdr3_length: 15
j_call: TRBJ1-5
v_call: TRBV6-1
cdr3_aa: CASSEARAGNQPQHF
cdr3_nt: TGTGCCAGCAGTGAAGCGCGGGCGGGGAATCAGCCCCAGCATTTT

d_call: TRBD2
clone_size: few
cdr3_length: 16
j_call: TRBJ2-3
v_call: TRBV3-1/TRBV3-2
cdr3_aa: CASRASGGAKTDTQYF
cdr3_nt: TGTGCCAGCAGGGCTAGCGGGGGGGCCAAGACAGATACGCAGTATTTT

d_call: TRBD1
clone_size: few
cdr3_length: 16
j_call: TRBJ2-7
v_call: TRBV19
cdr3_aa: CASSTRQQGAYYEQYF
cdr3_nt: TGTGCCAGTAGTACCCGACAGCAGGGGGCTTACTACGAGCAGTACTTC

d_call: NA
clone_size: NA
cdr3_length: 11
j_call: TRBJ1-5
v_call: TRBV20-1
cdr3_aa: CSAMGGPSQHF
cdr3_nt: TGCAGTGCCATGGGGGGGCCGTCCCAGCATTTT

d_call: TRBD1
clone_size: NA
cdr3_length: 12
j_call: TRBJ2-2
v_call: TRBV7-9
cdr3_aa: CASSGPQTGRFF
cdr3_nt: TGTGCCAGCAGCGGACCCCAGACAGGGAGGTTTTTT

d_call: NA
clone_size: NA
cdr3_length: 14
j_call: TRBJ2-5
v_call: TRBV27
cdr3_aa: CASSLFPGAGTQYF
cdr3_nt: TGTGCCAGCAGTTTATTCCCAGGGGCGGGGACCCAGTACTTC

d_call: NA
clone_size: NA
cdr3_length: 17
j_call: TRBJ1-2
v_call: TRBV4-2
cdr3_aa: CASSQKTNPLGGYGYTF
cdr3_nt: TGTGCCAGCAGCCAAAAAACGAACCCCCTCGGCGGCTATGGCTACACCTTC

d_call: NA
clone_size: NA
cdr3_length: 15
j_call: TRBJ1-2
v_call: TRBV6-2/TRBV6-3
cdr3_aa: CASSYIQEINYGYTF
cdr3_nt: TGTGCCAGCAGTTACATTCAAGAGATTAACTATGGCTACACCTTC

d_call: TRBD1
clone_size: NA
cdr3_length: 14
j_call: TRBJ2-3
v_call: TRBV25-1
cdr3_aa: CASWTGGWADTQYF
cdr3_nt: TGTGCCAGCTGGACAGGGGGCTGGGCAGATACGCAGTATTTT

d_call: NA
clone_size: NA
cdr3_length: 14
j_call: TRBJ2-5
v_call: TRBV6-5
cdr3_aa: CASRYREQQETQYF
cdr3_nt: TGTGCCAGCAGGTATAGGGAGCAGCAAGAGACCCAGTACTTC